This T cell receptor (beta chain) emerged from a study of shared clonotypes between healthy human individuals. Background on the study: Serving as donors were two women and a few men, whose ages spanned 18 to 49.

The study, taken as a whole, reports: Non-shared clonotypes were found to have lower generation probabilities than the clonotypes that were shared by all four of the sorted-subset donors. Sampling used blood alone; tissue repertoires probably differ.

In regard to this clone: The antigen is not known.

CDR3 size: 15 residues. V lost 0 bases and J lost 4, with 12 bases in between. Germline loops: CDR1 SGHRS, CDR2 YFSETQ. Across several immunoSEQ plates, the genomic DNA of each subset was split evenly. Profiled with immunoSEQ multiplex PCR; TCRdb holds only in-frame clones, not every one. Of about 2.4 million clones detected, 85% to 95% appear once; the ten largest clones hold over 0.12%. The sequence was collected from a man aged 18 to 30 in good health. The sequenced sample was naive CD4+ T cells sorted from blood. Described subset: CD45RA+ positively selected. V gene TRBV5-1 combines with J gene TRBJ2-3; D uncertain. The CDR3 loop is CASSLAAAEPDTQYF. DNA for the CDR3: TGCGCCAGCAGCTTGGCCGCGGCGGAACCAGATACGCAGTATTTT.